The present entry profiles one T cell receptor (beta chain) with its context. Its antigen has not been determined. Per-base quality was not reported, and no clone a single base away is much larger than it. This sample's time point label indicates: neoterminal ileum biopsy at postoperative endoscopy, about 6 months after surgery. Adults with ileal or ileocolonic Crohn's disease for whom ileocolonic resection was indicated were considered eligible. Whole ileal mucosal biopsies were stored frozen at -80°C before DNA extraction. A TRizol-based method was used to extract genomic DNA from the frozen whole biopsies, and the DNA was quantified with a NanoDrop 2000 spectrophotometer. The sample comes from a study of T cell repertoires in ileal Crohn's disease (dated by TCRdb to between 2017 and 2020). Regarding the research as a whole: The median duration of disease was approximately 7.9 years, and at the time of surgery less than 40% of patients were active smokers. Every patient underwent surgery because of a complication, which was stricturing disease in around 60% of cases and penetrating disease in roughly 39%. Postoperative therapy was given to about half of the patients, with thiopurines administered to about a dozen patients and anti-TNF agents administered to more than 15 patients. The M6 samples were biopsies of the neoterminal ileum collected during postoperative colonoscopy. TCR repertoire analysis was done in a few dozen Crohn's disease patients from a prospective multicentre cohort. The study ran alongside a multicentre cohort designed to identify predictors of early endoscopic recurrence after ileocolonic resection. Endoscopic postoperative recurrence was defined by a Rutgeerts score above i0. A total of roughly 170 mucosal samples from 60 or so patients were sequenced, collected from several sites on the surgical specimen and at postoperative endoscopy.

Overall study outcomes, separate from this receptor: The timing of postoperative endoscopy varied within the first year after surgery, and the median delay was about seven months. Patients who were active smokers at surgery had a significantly higher proportion of clonal expansions than non-smokers (around 24% vs 18%, p=0.02). Mucosal CD4 and CD8 T cells were sorted and sequenced only in a subgroup of patients, the size of which was not stated. Endoscopic recurrence was linked to a higher percentage of high-frequency clones at surgery, and recurrence occurred in every patient whose clonality exceeded 26.8% (18/57). Compared with CD4 T cells, sorted CD8 T cells held more high-frequency clones, which suggests that the mucosal expansions were mostly CD8.

Roughly 550 nanograms of biopsy DNA per sample were submitted for commercial TCRB immunosequencing. CDR3 regions were amplified from genomic DNA by Adaptive Biotechnology using a two-step, amplification bias-controlled multiplex PCR. The first PCR used primers for every V and J gene segment; the second PCR added barcodes and Illumina adapters. CDR3 libraries were sequenced on an Illumina instrument. The authors' analysis ran thus. The analysis drew on both the pipelines supplied by the vendor and custom analysis of the raw data in R/Bioconductor running R version 3.3.0. Clonality, ranging from 0 to 1, was calculated as the inverse of the normalised Shannon entropy of all productive clones. High-frequency clones were defined as the repertoire share of the top 100 clones, retaining only clones passing a 95% confidence test. The Simpson index measured repertoire diversity, and the Morisita-Horn index measured overlap between samples. The immuneACCESS repertoire file appears here via TCRdb, limited to in-frame rearrangements. These files lack a portion of the clones; in checked studies, under half of the deficit traces to unresolved V genes, and the cause of the others is not known. For V, J and clone size, that table is used; D and trimming come from the DNA. The sample table holds about 17,000 clones, of which 65% to 80% were seen once. 4% to 5% of the sample belongs to the ten largest clones.

Spanning cysteine to phenylalanine, the CDR3 consists of 14 amino acids. Only the CDR3 part of the read is kept: 42 bases, read in frame from the first base. According to the germline V gene, CDR1 reads MNHNS and CDR2 reads SASEGT. V is reduced by 0 bases and J by 4 bases, leaving a spacing of 9 bases between them. Sequencing used ileal tissue. This sequence was found in an adult with Crohn's disease. The V and J genes are TRBV6-1 and TRBJ1-2; matching of 6 bases hints at TRBD1 as the D gene. At the DNA level, the sequence is TGTGCCAGCAGTGAAGCGCAGGGGATCTATGGCTACACCTTC. Translated, this is CASSEAQGIYGYTF.